This TCR beta chain was recorded in a study of T-cell reconstitution after alpha-beta-depleted transplantation in children. Findings of the study overall: Several hundred graft clones that had expanded were reportedly the source of alpha-beta T cells about two months after transplant. A year had passed since transplant, and T-cell counts and diversity by then came mostly from newly produced T cells. For some patients, TCRbeta diversity was high at day 60 because of recipient T cells and thymic progenitors that survived.

CDR3 length equals 13 residues. Germline lookup yields CDR1 MNHEY and CDR2 SVGEGT. Deletions cut 6 bases from V and 3 bases from J, with 11 bases between. This sample's TCRbeta library carried unique molecular identifier barcodes. One entry per CDR3 protein, called by TCRdb with MiXCR from the PCR reads. The sample records around 15,000 distinct CDR3 sequences, 5.1% being singletons. This clonotype was counted ten times or more. Its antigen is not known. This specimen consisted of PBMCs, obtained before TCRalphabeta/CD19-depleted stem cell transplant. The gene calls are TRBV6-2 or TRBV6-3 and TRBJ2-5; D gene ambiguous. This TCR was recovered from a boy younger than 18 with acute lymphoblastic leukemia, due to receive a stem cell transplant. The CDR3: CASRNSLEETQYF. The CDR3 nucleotides read TGTGCCAGCAGAAACAGCTTGGAAGAGACCCAGTACTTC.